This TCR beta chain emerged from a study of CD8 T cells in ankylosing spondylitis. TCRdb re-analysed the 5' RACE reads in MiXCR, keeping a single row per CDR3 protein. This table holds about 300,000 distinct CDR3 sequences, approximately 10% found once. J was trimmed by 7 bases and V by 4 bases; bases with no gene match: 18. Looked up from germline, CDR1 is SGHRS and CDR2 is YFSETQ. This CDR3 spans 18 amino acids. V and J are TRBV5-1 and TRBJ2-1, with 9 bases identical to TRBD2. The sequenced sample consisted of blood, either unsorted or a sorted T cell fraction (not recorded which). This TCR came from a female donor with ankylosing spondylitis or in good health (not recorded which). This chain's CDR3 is CASSPIAFLAGGPNEQFF. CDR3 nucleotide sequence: TGCGCCAGCAGCCCCATAGCCTTCCTCGCGGGGGGGCCGAATGAGCAGTTCTTC.